The following is a TCR beta chain sequence with its context. As yet, its antigen is unknown. The read ends 3 residues early relative to the CDR3; the germline J gene fills the gap. Method: immunoSEQ multiplex PCR; TCRdb's copy keeps in-frame clones and lacks some. The sample features 40,000 to 45,000 clones, with 1.2% in its top ten. The sample originates from a study of T cells in women clearing cervical HPV infection. At the level of the study: Case blood was drawn when the lesion was first found; control blood after infection became undetectable. Overall study results and limits: CIN3+ cases had significantly higher TCR richness than controls; evenness did not differ.

V shed 6 bases and J 4 bases; nucleotides not matched to a gene: 8. The CDR3 has 15 residues. In germline, CDR1 is KGHSH, CDR2 LQKENI. The sequencing sample was made of blood buffy coat. The TCR sequence derives from a woman aged 18-69 years with a cervical HPV16 infection that either progressed to CIN3+ or cleared (not recorded which). V usage is TRBV18 and J usage is TRBJ1-2; TRBD1 matches at 10 bases. CDR3 residues: CASSATGGTSYGYTF. The DNA read from the CDR3 is TGTGCCAGCTCGGCGACAGGGGGCACATCCTATGGC.